Listed below are T cell receptor beta chains from one sample, sequenced in a study of early T cells in non-severe SARS-CoV-2 infection. TCRdb re-called the 5' RACE reads through MiXCR, storing one row per CDR3 protein. This sample carries about 56,000 distinct CDR3 sequences, roughly a tenth of them seen once, and the ten largest clones take approximately 6.5%. Specimen: whole blood. These receptors came from an adult who was a healthcare worker with PCR-confirmed SARS-CoV-2 infection or an uninfected control (not recorded which). Each CDR3 is given without its conserved first and last residue. Each record gives: CDR3 protein, J gene, clone size, V gene. For some rows the clone size is stated as once, few or many, or as a class when expanded; others skip it.

CDR3aa: ASSRQDGSDQY
j_gene: TRBJ2-7
abundance: .
v_gene: TRBV12-3/TRBV12-4

CDR3aa: ASSYEGEVSPLH
j_gene: TRBJ1-6
abundance: few
v_gene: TRBV6-5

CDR3aa: ATSGRISGELF
j_gene: TRBJ2-2
abundance: .
v_gene: TRBV7-8

CDR3aa: ASNTPATGGETQY
j_gene: TRBJ2-5
abundance: many
v_gene: TRBV19

CDR3aa: SVRTGPNTEAF
j_gene: TRBJ1-1
abundance: many
v_gene: TRBV29-1

CDR3aa: SASPGTGQETQY
j_gene: TRBJ2-5
abundance: many
v_gene: TRBV20-1

CDR3aa: ASSLLAGHNEQF
j_gene: TRBJ2-1
abundance: many
v_gene: TRBV27

CDR3aa: ASSWNRSPLSLESTDTQY
j_gene: TRBJ2-3
abundance: many
v_gene: TRBV12-3/TRBV12-4

CDR3aa: ASSLDGRYGYT
j_gene: TRBJ1-2
abundance: many
v_gene: TRBV5-1

CDR3aa: ASSFIGTGELF
j_gene: TRBJ2-2
abundance: many
v_gene: TRBV27

CDR3aa: ATSRDRGGSWTYEQY
j_gene: TRBJ2-7
abundance: few
v_gene: TRBV15

CDR3aa: ASSTTGEQY
j_gene: TRBJ2-7
abundance: many
v_gene: TRBV19

CDR3aa: ASSLGALRAENTIY
j_gene: TRBJ1-3
abundance: .
v_gene: TRBV11-2

CDR3aa: SATKGVAYEQY
j_gene: TRBJ2-7
abundance: many
v_gene: TRBV20-1

CDR3aa: ARIPGHTQY
j_gene: TRBJ2-3
abundance: many
v_gene: TRBV19

CDR3aa: ASSTGTEIYNEQF
j_gene: TRBJ2-1
abundance: few
v_gene: TRBV6-2/TRBV6-3

CDR3aa: ASSDSKDYYNEQF
j_gene: TRBJ2-1
abundance: .
v_gene: TRBV6-4

CDR3aa: ASNSGAGHYNEQF
j_gene: TRBJ2-1
abundance: many
v_gene: TRBV11-2

CDR3aa: AWNDDWTPGNTIY
j_gene: TRBJ1-3
abundance: few
v_gene: TRBV30

CDR3aa: ASSIDRQGFYQPQH
j_gene: TRBJ1-5
abundance: .
v_gene: TRBV19

CDR3aa: ASRRGLAGGSYEQY
j_gene: TRBJ2-7
abundance: few
v_gene: TRBV5-1

CDR3aa: ASSRTGRNNSPLH
j_gene: TRBJ1-6
abundance: .
v_gene: TRBV7-2

CDR3aa: SARYREAGNTIY
j_gene: TRBJ1-3
abundance: few
v_gene: TRBV20-1

CDR3aa: ASSEAATGNEQY
j_gene: TRBJ2-7
abundance: many
v_gene: TRBV2

CDR3aa: SAPLAGNTDTQY
j_gene: TRBJ2-3
abundance: many
v_gene: TRBV20-1

CDR3aa: SVELGLAGGGEQF
j_gene: TRBJ2-1
abundance: few
v_gene: TRBV29-1

CDR3aa: ATSQDGTFTDTQY
j_gene: TRBJ2-3
abundance: many
v_gene: TRBV24-1

CDR3aa: ASSQTPWSGTDTQY
j_gene: TRBJ2-3
abundance: many
v_gene: TRBV5-4

CDR3aa: AWRKIRWGGAF
j_gene: TRBJ1-1
abundance: many
v_gene: TRBV30

CDR3aa: ASSQDLGSLEA
j_gene: TRBJ2-7
abundance: .
v_gene: TRBV3-1

CDR3aa: ASSPFSGDYEQY
j_gene: TRBJ2-7
abundance: .
v_gene: TRBV7-9

CDR3aa: SVVRDRLPEAF
j_gene: TRBJ1-1
abundance: few
v_gene: TRBV29-1

CDR3aa: ASSWTSGAYNEQF
j_gene: TRBJ2-1
abundance: many
v_gene: TRBV5-6

CDR3aa: SARSGDGNSYT
j_gene: TRBJ1-2
abundance: many
v_gene: TRBV29-1

CDR3aa: ASSYSVGFAYEQY
j_gene: TRBJ2-7
abundance: .
v_gene: TRBV6-5

CDR3aa: ASSLVSNVGSPLH
j_gene: TRBJ1-6
abundance: few
v_gene: TRBV7-8

CDR3aa: ASSQPTSGKTDTQY
j_gene: TRBJ2-3
abundance: .
v_gene: TRBV4-1

CDR3aa: ASSRPNPYEQY
j_gene: TRBJ2-7
abundance: .
v_gene: TRBV12-3/TRBV12-4

CDR3aa: ASRGTPLEQY
j_gene: TRBJ2-7
abundance: few
v_gene: TRBV28

CDR3aa: ASSPKRGVEQF
j_gene: TRBJ2-1
abundance: many
v_gene: TRBV6-5

CDR3aa: ASSPTSGRINEQF
j_gene: TRBJ2-1
abundance: .
v_gene: TRBV7-2

CDR3aa: ASSSGRLNEQF
j_gene: TRBJ2-1
abundance: .
v_gene: TRBV2

CDR3aa: ASRRTGSNTGELF
j_gene: TRBJ2-2
abundance: .
v_gene: TRBV21-1

CDR3aa: SASRLVRNEQF
j_gene: TRBJ2-1
abundance: many
v_gene: TRBV20-1

CDR3aa: ASGSTDNEQF
j_gene: TRBJ2-1
abundance: few
v_gene: TRBV7-9

CDR3aa: ASSPSPDGELF
j_gene: TRBJ2-2
abundance: many
v_gene: TRBV5-4

CDR3aa: ASSLASSEYNEQF
j_gene: TRBJ2-1
abundance: .
v_gene: TRBV7-2

CDR3aa: ASSIEVGWRTQY
j_gene: TRBJ2-5
abundance: .
v_gene: TRBV19

CDR3aa: ASSFGVANYGYT
j_gene: TRBJ1-2
abundance: many
v_gene: TRBV5-1

CDR3aa: ASSVGLAGEQF
j_gene: TRBJ2-1
abundance: .
v_gene: TRBV9

CDR3aa: ASSLRSITEAF
j_gene: TRBJ1-1
abundance: many
v_gene: TRBV5-6

CDR3aa: SAEGDSGNTIY
j_gene: TRBJ1-3
abundance: many
v_gene: TRBV20-1

CDR3aa: ASSLTAERDLFSQNTIY
j_gene: TRBJ1-3
abundance: few
v_gene: TRBV27

CDR3aa: ASSLALGRQSGQPQH
j_gene: TRBJ1-5
abundance: few
v_gene: TRBV7-8